These T cell receptor beta chains were read from a single sample in a study of cytomegalovirus exposure and HLA in healthy donors. Data came from immunoSEQ multiplex PCR; TCRdb stores just in-frame clones and leaves some out. The sample holds 200,000 or so clones, 81% seen once. Material: PBMCs. These receptors were taken from a young woman in good health and CMV-seropositive. CDR3s include the opening cysteine and the closing phenylalanine or tryptophan. The D gene is left open where the match is weak. The size entry is marked missing in some rows and otherwise reads once, few, many or a size class.

TGTGCCAGCAGCCAAGGGACTAGCGGGGGGGCAAATGAGCAGTTCTTC | CASSQGTSGGANEQFF | TRBD2 | NA | TRBJ2-1 | TRBV4-2
TGTGCCTGGAGCGGCACCAGGGAGGACTATGGCTACACCTTC | CAWSGTREDYGYTF | NA | NA | TRBJ1-2 | TRBV30
TGTGCCAGCAGTGGGACAGGGCGTCACTATGGCTACACCTTC | CASSGTGRHYGYTF | TRBD1 | NA | TRBJ1-2 | TRBV6-1
TGTGCCAGCAGTGAAGGGACTAGCGGGGGGGCAGATACGCAGTATTTT | CASSEGTSGGADTQYF | TRBD2 | few | TRBJ2-3 | TRBV6-4
TGCGCCAGCAGCCAATCAGGGGAGGGCGGCTACACCTTC | CASSQSGEGGYTF | NA | once | TRBJ1-2 | TRBV5-1
TGTGCCAGCAGTGTCCGGGTTCTTAATTCACCCCTCCACTTT | CASSVRVLNSPLHF | NA | NA | TRBJ1-6 | TRBV28
TGTGCCAGTAGTTTAACAGATGAGCAGTTCTTC | CASSLTDEQFF | NA | NA | TRBJ2-1 | TRBV19
TGTGCCAGCACCGGGCCGGGGGGCTCCTATAATTCACCCCTCCACTTT | CASTGPGGSYNSPLHF | NA | NA | TRBJ1-6 | TRBV6-6
TGTGCCAGCAGCATATCAGAGACCCAGTACTTC | CASSISETQYF | NA | few | TRBJ2-5 | TRBV7-9
TGTGCCAGCAGCTTCGGTACAGGGGGTTACACCGGGGAGCTGTTTTTT | CASSFGTGGYTGELFF | TRBD1 | NA | TRBJ2-2 | TRBV5-6
TGTGCCAGCAGGACTACCTCTAGATTTGGGGAGCTGTTTTTT | CASRTTSRFGELFF | NA | few | TRBJ2-2 | TRBV2
TGTGCCAGCAGCTCCATAGAAAGAGGGGGGGGCTTCGACACCATATATTTT | CASSSIERGGGFDTIYF | NA | NA | TRBJ1-3 | TRBV11-2
TGTGCCAGCGGGCGTCAGCCCCAGCATTTT | CASGRQPQHF | NA | NA | TRBJ1-5 | TRBV6-5
TGTGCCAGCAGCGGCTCAGGGGGAGATCACGCGGAAGCTTTCTTT | CASSGSGGDHAEAFF | TRBD1 | few | TRBJ1-1 | TRBV4-2
TGTGCCAGTAGTCAGGGATGGGACAGGGGCAATCAGCCCCAGCATTTT | CASSQGWDRGNQPQHF | TRBD1 | NA | TRBJ1-5 | TRBV19
TGTGCCAGCAGCCTGAGTTGGTCCTTCTCCTACGAGCAGTACTTC | CASSLSWSFSYEQYF | NA | NA | TRBJ2-7 | TRBV7-2
TGTGCCAGCAGTGCATTGACAGGCCGGTCCACAGATACGCAGTATTTT | CASSALTGRSTDTQYF | NA | NA | TRBJ2-3 | TRBV2
TGTGCCAGTAGTATAAGTTACAGGCCGTCTCGAGGTGAGCAGTTCTTC | CASSISYRPSRGEQFF | NA | NA | TRBJ2-1 | TRBV19
TGCGCCAGCAGCTTGAAGGACGGGAAAAACAGTCAGTACTTC | CASSLKDGKNSQYF | NA | NA | TRBJ2-4 | TRBV5-1
TGTGCCAGCAGTCACCGGGACAGGGTGTCTAATGAAAAACTGTTTTTT | CASSHRDRVSNEKLFF | TRBD1 | NA | TRBJ1-4 | TRBV2
TGCGCCAGCAGCCAAGGAGTGCTCAGGGTTGGCGGGGAGCTGTTTTTT | CASSQGVLRVGGELFF | NA | few | TRBJ2-2 | TRBV4-3
TGTGCCAGCAGAAATCGACAGGGAAAGAACACTGAAGCTTTCTTT | CASRNRQGKNTEAFF | TRBD1 | NA | TRBJ1-1 | TRBV11-3
TGTGCCTGGAGTATAGGGGGAGCGTACCAAGAGACCCAGTACTTC | CAWSIGGAYQETQYF | NA | NA | TRBJ2-5 | TRBV30
TGTGCCAGCAGCTTAACCTTGGCAGGGTATGACGAGCAGTACTTC | CASSLTLAGYDEQYF | NA | NA | TRBJ2-7 | TRBV7-7
TGTGCCAGCACCCCACTAGCGGCGAACACCGGGGAGCTGTTTTTT | CASTPLAANTGELFF | TRBD2 | NA | TRBJ2-2 | TRBV27
TGTGCCTGGAGGGGGGCGGGGGGCTCCTACAATGAGCAGTTCTTC | CAWRGAGGSYNEQFF | TRBD2 | NA | TRBJ2-1 | TRBV30
TGCGCCAGCACCAAGACAGACTACAATGAGCAGTTCTTC | CASTKTDYNEQFF | NA | NA | TRBJ2-1 | TRBV5-1
TGTGCCAGTAGTATAGGGGGCGCGATCTATGGCTACACCTTC | CASSIGGAIYGYTF | NA | few | TRBJ1-2 | TRBV19
TGTGCCAGTCACGGGACAGGGGGTTCACCCCTCCACTTT | CASHGTGGSPLHF | TRBD1 | NA | TRBJ1-6 | TRBV6-5
TGTGCCAGTAGTTTCCTCGGCACCCTGGGACACCCCACCGGGGAGCTGTTTTTT | CASSFLGTLGHPTGELFF | NA | NA | TRBJ2-2 | TRBV19
TGTGCCAGCAGCTTCCAGCCCCGGCGGGAGGAGAACACTGAAGCTTTCTTT | CASSFQPRREENTEAFF | NA | NA | TRBJ1-1 | TRBV7-8
TGTGCCAGCAGCTCCGATCACCCGGGACAGGCTAACTATGGCTACACCTTC | CASSSDHPGQANYGYTF | TRBD1 | once | TRBJ1-2 | TRBV7-2
TGTGCCCTCGGGGACACCCAAGAGACCCAGTACTTC | CALGDTQETQYF | NA | NA | TRBJ2-5 | TRBV18
TGTGCCAGTAGTATAGGGAGGGGGGGAACTGAAGCTTTCTTT | CASSIGRGGTEAFF | NA | NA | TRBJ1-1 | TRBV19
TGCGCCAGCAGCTTGGTCCGACAGGGGGGCACCGGGGAGCTGTTTTTT | CASSLVRQGGTGELFF | TRBD1 | NA | TRBJ2-2 | TRBV5-1
TGTGCCAGCAGCCCCCGACAGGGGGGAAACAATGAGCAGTTCTTC | CASSPRQGGNNEQFF | TRBD1 | NA | TRBJ2-1 | TRBV7-3